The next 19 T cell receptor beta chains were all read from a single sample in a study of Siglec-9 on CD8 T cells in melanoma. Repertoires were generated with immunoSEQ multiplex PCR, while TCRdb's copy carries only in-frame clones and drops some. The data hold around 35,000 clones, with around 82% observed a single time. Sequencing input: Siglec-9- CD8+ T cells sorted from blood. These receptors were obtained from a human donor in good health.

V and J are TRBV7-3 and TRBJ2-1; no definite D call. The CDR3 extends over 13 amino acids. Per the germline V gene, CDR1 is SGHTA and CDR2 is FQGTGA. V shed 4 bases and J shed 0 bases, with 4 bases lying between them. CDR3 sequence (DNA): TGTGCCAGCAGCTCCGGCTCCTACAATGAGCAGTTCTTC. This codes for CASSSGSYNEQFF.

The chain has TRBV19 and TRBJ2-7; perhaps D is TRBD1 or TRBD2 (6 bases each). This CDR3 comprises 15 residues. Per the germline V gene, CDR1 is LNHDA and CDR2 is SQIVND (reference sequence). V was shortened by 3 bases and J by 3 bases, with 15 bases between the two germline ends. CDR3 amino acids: CASSIYSGAFYEQYF. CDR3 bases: TGTGCCAGTAGTATCTACTCGGGGGCCTTCTACGAGCAGTACTTC.

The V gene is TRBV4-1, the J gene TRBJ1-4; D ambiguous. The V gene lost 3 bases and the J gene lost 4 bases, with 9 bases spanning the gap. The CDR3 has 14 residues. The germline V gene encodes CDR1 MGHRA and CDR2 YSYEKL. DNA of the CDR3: TGCGCCAGCAGCCACGTAGACTATAATGAAAAACTGTTTTTT. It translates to CASSHVDYNEKLFF.

CDR3 DNA: TGTGCCAGCAGCTTGGGGGACAGGGAATTATTGGAAGAGACCCAGTACTTC. It yields the protein CASSLGDRELLEETQYF. The chain has TRBV5-8 and TRBJ2-5, with 9 bases fitting TRBD1. The CDR3 is made up of 17 amino acids. Germline CDR1 SGHTS, CDR2 YDEGEE. The J segment lost 3 bases and the V segment lost 0 bases, leaving 9 bases of the junction unmatched.

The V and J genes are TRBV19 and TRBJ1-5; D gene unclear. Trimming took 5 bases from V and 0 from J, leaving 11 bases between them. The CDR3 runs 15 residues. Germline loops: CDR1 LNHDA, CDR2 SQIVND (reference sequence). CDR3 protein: CASSPTLYSNQPQHF. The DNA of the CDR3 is TGTGCCAGTAGTCCCACACTATATAGCAATCAGCCCCAGCATTTT.

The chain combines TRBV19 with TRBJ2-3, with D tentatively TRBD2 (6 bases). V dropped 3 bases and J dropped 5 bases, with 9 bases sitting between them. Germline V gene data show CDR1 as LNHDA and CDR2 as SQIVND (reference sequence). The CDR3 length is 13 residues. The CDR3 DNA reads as TGTGCCAGTAGTATTGGGGGGTTAGATACGCAGTATTTT. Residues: CASSIGGLDTQYF.

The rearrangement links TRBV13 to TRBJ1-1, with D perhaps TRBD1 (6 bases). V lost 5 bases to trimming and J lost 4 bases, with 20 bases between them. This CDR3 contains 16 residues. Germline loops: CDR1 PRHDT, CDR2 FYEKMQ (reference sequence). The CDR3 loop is CASSQGTPRGSTEAFF. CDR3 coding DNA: TGTGCCAGCAGCCAGGGGACTCCTAGAGGGAGCACTGAAGCTTTCTTT. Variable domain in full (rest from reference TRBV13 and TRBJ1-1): AAGVIQSPRHLIKEKRETATLKCYPIPRHDTVYWYQQGPGQDPQFLISFYEKMQSDKGSIPDRFSAQQFSDYHSELNMSSLELGDSALYFCASSQGTPRGSTEAFFGQGTRLTVV.

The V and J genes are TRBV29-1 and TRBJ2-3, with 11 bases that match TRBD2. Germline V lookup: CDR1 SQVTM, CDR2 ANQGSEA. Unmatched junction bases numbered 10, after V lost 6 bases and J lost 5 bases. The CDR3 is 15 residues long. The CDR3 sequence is CSVQTLAGEQDTQYF. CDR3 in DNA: TGCAGCGTCCAGACACTAGCGGGGGAGCAAGATACGCAGTATTTT.

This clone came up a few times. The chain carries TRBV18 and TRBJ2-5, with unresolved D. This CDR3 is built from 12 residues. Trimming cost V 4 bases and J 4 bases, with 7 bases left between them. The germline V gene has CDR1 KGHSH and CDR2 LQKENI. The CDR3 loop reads CASSLEGETQYF. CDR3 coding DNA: TGTGCCAGCTCACTAGAAGGAGAGACCCAGTACTTC. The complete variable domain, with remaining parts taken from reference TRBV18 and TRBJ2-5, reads NAGVMQNPRHLVRRRGQEARLRCSPMKGHSHVYWYRQLPEEGLKFMVYLQKENIIDESGMPKERFSAEFPKEGPSILRIQQVVRGDSAAYFCASSLEGETQYFGPGTRLLVL.

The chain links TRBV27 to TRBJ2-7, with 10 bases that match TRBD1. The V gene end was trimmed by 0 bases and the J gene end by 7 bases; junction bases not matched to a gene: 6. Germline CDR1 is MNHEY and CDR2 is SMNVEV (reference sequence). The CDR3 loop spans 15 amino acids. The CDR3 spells CASSLSLDRGLEQYF. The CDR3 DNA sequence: TGTGCCAGCAGTTTATCCTTGGACAGGGGGTTAGAGCAGTACTTC.

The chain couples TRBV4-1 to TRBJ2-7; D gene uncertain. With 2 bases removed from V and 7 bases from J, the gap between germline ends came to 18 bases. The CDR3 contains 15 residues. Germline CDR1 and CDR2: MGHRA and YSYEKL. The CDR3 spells CASSQTPGFYREQYF. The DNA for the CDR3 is TGCGCCAGCAGCCAAACGCCAGGTTTTTACCGGGAGCAGTACTTC.

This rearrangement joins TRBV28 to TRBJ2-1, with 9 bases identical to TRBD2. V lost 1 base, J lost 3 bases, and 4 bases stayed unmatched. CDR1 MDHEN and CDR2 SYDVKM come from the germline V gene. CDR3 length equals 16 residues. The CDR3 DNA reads TGTGCCAGCAGTTTATATGCTAGCGGGGACTACAATGAGCAGTTCTTC. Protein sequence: CASSLYASGDYNEQFF.

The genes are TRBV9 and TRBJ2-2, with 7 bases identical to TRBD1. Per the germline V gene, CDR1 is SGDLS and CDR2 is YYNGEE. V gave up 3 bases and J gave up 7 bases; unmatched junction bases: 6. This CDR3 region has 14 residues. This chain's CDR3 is CASSEGTGDGELFF. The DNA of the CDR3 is TGTGCCAGCAGCGAGGGAACAGGGGACGGGGAGCTGTTTTTT.

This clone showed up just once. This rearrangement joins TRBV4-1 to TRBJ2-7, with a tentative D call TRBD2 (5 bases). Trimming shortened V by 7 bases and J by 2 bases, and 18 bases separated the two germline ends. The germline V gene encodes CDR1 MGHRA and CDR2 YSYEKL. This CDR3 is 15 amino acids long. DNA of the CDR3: TGCGCCAGCAAGTATCGCCCCACCGGGGCCTACGAGCAGTACTTC. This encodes CASKYRPTGAYEQYF.

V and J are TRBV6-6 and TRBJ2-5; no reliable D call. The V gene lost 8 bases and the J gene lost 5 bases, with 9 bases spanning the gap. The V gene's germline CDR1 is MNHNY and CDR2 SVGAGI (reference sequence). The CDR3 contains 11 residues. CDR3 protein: CASENLETQYF. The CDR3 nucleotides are TGTGCCAGCGAGAATTTGGAGACCCAGTACTTC.

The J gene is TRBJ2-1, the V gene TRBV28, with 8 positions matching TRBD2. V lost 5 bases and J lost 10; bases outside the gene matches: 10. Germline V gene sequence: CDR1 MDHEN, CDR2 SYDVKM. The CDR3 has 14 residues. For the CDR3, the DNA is TGTGCCAGCAGTAAACCGATAGCGGGGCTGGAGCAGTTCTTC. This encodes CASSKPIAGLEQFF.

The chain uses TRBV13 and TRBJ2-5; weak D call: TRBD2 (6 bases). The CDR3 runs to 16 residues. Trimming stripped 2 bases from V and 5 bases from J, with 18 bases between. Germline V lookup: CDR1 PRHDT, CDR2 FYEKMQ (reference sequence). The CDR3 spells CASSLFRASAIETQYF. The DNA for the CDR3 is TGTGCCAGCAGCTTATTTCGCGCTAGCGCTATCGAGACCCAGTACTTC.

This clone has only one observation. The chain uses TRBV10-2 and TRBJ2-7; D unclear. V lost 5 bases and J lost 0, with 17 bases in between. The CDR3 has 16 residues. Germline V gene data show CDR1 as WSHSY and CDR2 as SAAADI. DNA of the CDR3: TGCGCCAGCAGTCGACCCCAAGACACAACCTCCTACGAGCAGTACTTC. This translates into CASSRPQDTTSYEQYF.

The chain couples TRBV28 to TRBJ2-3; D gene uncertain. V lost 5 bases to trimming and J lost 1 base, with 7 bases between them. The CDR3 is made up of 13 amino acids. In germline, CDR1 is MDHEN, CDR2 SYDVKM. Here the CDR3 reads CASSPWGTDTQYF. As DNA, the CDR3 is TGTGCCAGCAGTCCTTGGGGCACAGATACGCAGTATTTT.